Listed below are T cell receptor beta chains from one sample, sequenced in a study of blood T cells in healthy people across ages. One entry per CDR3 protein results from TCRdb running MiXCR on the 5' RACE reads. Here the sample spans 800,000 to 900,000 distinct CDR3 sequences, about 59% being singletons. Sequenced sample: blood. All receptors derive from a man aged 25 to 45 in good health. The CDR3 runs from the conserved cysteine through the conserved F or W. Fields, in order: J gene, V gene, D gene, clone size, CDR3 protein, CDR3 DNA. A D gene is named only where the DNA matches it firmly. Some rows have no size entry. The others give once, few or many, or a class for an expanded clone.

j_gene: TRBJ2-5
v_gene: TRBV7-2
d_gene: TRBD2
abundance: .
CDR3aa: CASSPPGLAGYAQYF
CDR3nt: TGTGCCAGCAGCCCTCCGGGACTAGCGGGGTACGCGCAGTACTTC

j_gene: TRBJ2-5
v_gene: TRBV4-3
d_gene: .
abundance: .
CDR3aa: CASSQGGRRETQYF
CDR3nt: TGCGCCAGCAGCCAAGGGGGCAGGCGGGAGACCCAGTACTTC

j_gene: TRBJ2-3
v_gene: TRBV7-3
d_gene: TRBD2
abundance: .
CDR3aa: CASSLLPSGVGDTQYF
CDR3nt: TGTGCCAGCAGCTTATTACCTAGCGGGGTCGGTGATACGCAGTATTTT

j_gene: TRBJ1-5
v_gene: TRBV7-9
d_gene: .
abundance: few
CDR3aa: CASSLNGQGSQPQHF
CDR3nt: TGTGCCAGCAGCCTAAATGGGCAGGGTTCTCAGCCCCAGCATTTT

j_gene: TRBJ2-5
v_gene: TRBV7-2
d_gene: .
abundance: .
CDR3aa: CASTLRMGQETQYF
CDR3nt: TGTGCCAGCACCCTTCGAATGGGCCAAGAGACCCAGTACTTC

j_gene: TRBJ1-1
v_gene: TRBV6-1
d_gene: .
abundance: .
CDR3aa: CASNDITPGTEAFF
CDR3nt: TGTGCCAGCAACGATATCACCCCGGGGACTGAAGCTTTCTTT

j_gene: TRBJ1-3
v_gene: TRBV5-8
d_gene: .
abundance: .
CDR3aa: CASSLGHNGRNTIYF
CDR3nt: TGTGCCAGCAGTCTGGGGCACAACGGGCGAAACACCATATATTTT

j_gene: TRBJ1-4
v_gene: TRBV12-3/TRBV12-4
d_gene: .
abundance: .
CDR3aa: CASSSSGSAGEKLFF
CDR3nt: TGTGCCAGCAGTTCTTCCGGGTCAGCGGGTGAAAAACTGTTTTTT

j_gene: TRBJ2-3
v_gene: TRBV6-1
d_gene: .
abundance: .
CDR3aa: CASSEKALATSTDTQYF
CDR3nt: TGTGCCAGCAGTGAAAAGGCCCTAGCGACTAGCACAGATACGCAGTATTTT

j_gene: TRBJ2-1
v_gene: TRBV7-9
d_gene: .
abundance: .
CDR3aa: CASSLASWSEQFF
CDR3nt: TGTGCCAGCAGCTTAGCCTCGTGGTCTGAGCAGTTCTTC

j_gene: TRBJ1-5
v_gene: TRBV5-6
d_gene: .
abundance: once
CDR3aa: CASSLSPGPGQPQHF
CDR3nt: TGTGCCAGCAGCTTGAGTCCTGGACCAGGTCAGCCCCAGCATTTT

j_gene: TRBJ2-3
v_gene: TRBV10-3
d_gene: .
abundance: few
CDR3aa: CAISESIGGDTQYF
CDR3nt: TGTGCCATCAGTGAGTCGATCGGTGGGGATACGCAGTATTTT

j_gene: TRBJ1-2
v_gene: TRBV2
d_gene: .
abundance: .
CDR3aa: CASTNRGSSYGYTF
CDR3nt: TGTGCCAGCACAAATAGGGGGTCATCCTATGGCTACACCTTC

j_gene: TRBJ1-5
v_gene: TRBV5-6
d_gene: TRBD1
abundance: .
CDR3aa: CASSWGQGAQPQHF
CDR3nt: TGTGCCAGCAGCTGGGGACAGGGGGCTCAGCCCCAGCATTTT

j_gene: TRBJ2-1
v_gene: TRBV2
d_gene: TRBD2
abundance: .
CDR3aa: CASSLSGGKYNEQFF
CDR3nt: TGTGCCAGCAGTCTCAGCGGGGGAAAATACAATGAGCAGTTCTTC

j_gene: TRBJ2-7
v_gene: TRBV28
d_gene: .
abundance: once
CDR3aa: CASRPTGNYEQYF
CDR3nt: TGTGCCAGCAGGCCCACAGGGAACTACGAGCAGTACTTC

j_gene: TRBJ1-2
v_gene: TRBV5-1
d_gene: .
abundance: once
CDR3aa: CASSLSGGGRGYTF
CDR3nt: TGCGCCAGCAGCTTGTCGGGGGGAGGCCGCGGCTACACCTTC

j_gene: TRBJ2-3
v_gene: TRBV4-3
d_gene: .
abundance: .
CDR3aa: CASSQVAEIDTQYF
CDR3nt: TGCGCCAGCAGCCAAGTTGCGGAAATCGATACGCAGTATTTT

j_gene: TRBJ1-2
v_gene: TRBV6-5
d_gene: .
abundance: .
CDR3aa: CASRGGRGIYGYTF
CDR3nt: TGTGCCAGTCGCGGGGGGCGGGGGATCTATGGCTACACCTTC

j_gene: TRBJ2-3
v_gene: TRBV29-1
d_gene: TRBD2
abundance: .
CDR3aa: CSVAQRGGTPDTQYF
CDR3nt: TGCAGCGTTGCTCAGCGGGGGGGCACCCCAGATACGCAGTATTTT

j_gene: TRBJ2-2
v_gene: TRBV10-3
d_gene: .
abundance: .
CDR3aa: CAISATTRNTGELFF
CDR3nt: TGTGCCATCAGTGCTACGACTCGTAACACCGGGGAGCTGTTTTTT

j_gene: TRBJ2-1
v_gene: TRBV20-1
d_gene: TRBD2
abundance: .
CDR3aa: CSAWGGGAQNEQFF
CDR3nt: TGCAGTGCATGGGGCGGGGGGGCGCAGAATGAGCAGTTCTTC

j_gene: TRBJ2-2
v_gene: TRBV7-9
d_gene: .
abundance: .
CDR3aa: CASDGSTGELFF
CDR3nt: TGTGCCAGCGATGGGTCCACCGGGGAGCTGTTTTTT

j_gene: TRBJ2-7
v_gene: TRBV6-6
d_gene: .
abundance: .
CDR3aa: CASSGSFTYEQYF
CDR3nt: TGTGCCAGCAGTGGCAGTTTTACCTACGAGCAGTACTTC

j_gene: TRBJ1-1
v_gene: TRBV20-1
d_gene: .
abundance: .
CDR3aa: CSARVRWAEAFF
CDR3nt: TGCAGTGCTAGAGTTAGGTGGGCTGAAGCTTTCTTT

j_gene: TRBJ2-1
v_gene: TRBV7-9
d_gene: .
abundance: .
CDR3aa: CASSSPQGYNKQFF
CDR3nt: TGTGCCAGCAGCTCGCCACAGGGCTACAATAAGCAGTTCTTC

j_gene: TRBJ1-2
v_gene: TRBV29-1
d_gene: TRBD1
abundance: few
CDR3aa: CSVRGLHGGYTF
CDR3nt: TGCAGCGTCAGGGGGCTCCATGGTGGCTACACCTTC

j_gene: TRBJ1-1
v_gene: TRBV5-6
d_gene: .
abundance: .
CDR3aa: CASSLGRVDTEAFF
CDR3nt: TGTGCCAGCAGCTTGGGACGTGTAGACACTGAAGCTTTCTTT

j_gene: TRBJ2-3
v_gene: TRBV7-2
d_gene: .
abundance: .
CDR3aa: CASSGWYTDTQYF
CDR3nt: TGTGCCAGCAGCGGGTGGTACACAGATACGCAGTATTTT

j_gene: TRBJ1-2
v_gene: TRBV9
d_gene: TRBD1
abundance: .
CDR3aa: CASSTGQVIYTF
CDR3nt: TGTGCCAGCAGCACTGGACAGGTGATCTACACCTTC

j_gene: TRBJ2-7
v_gene: TRBV28
d_gene: TRBD1
abundance: .
CDR3aa: CASSPAPGQLWEQYF
CDR3nt: TGTGCCAGCAGTCCGGCACCGGGACAGCTCTGGGAGCAGTACTTC

j_gene: TRBJ2-3
v_gene: TRBV6-5
d_gene: .
abundance: .
CDR3aa: CASSYRATDTQYF
CDR3nt: TGTGCCAGCAGTTACAGGGCGACAGATACGCAGTATTTT

j_gene: TRBJ2-1
v_gene: TRBV7-2
d_gene: .
abundance: .
CDR3aa: CASSLDGVIGNEQFF
CDR3nt: TGTGCCAGCAGCTTAGACGGGGTTATAGGCAATGAGCAGTTCTTC

j_gene: TRBJ2-7
v_gene: TRBV20-1
d_gene: TRBD1
abundance: .
CDR3aa: CSARVPGQGARYEQYF
CDR3nt: TGCAGTGCTAGGGTCCCGGGACAGGGGGCCCGCTACGAGCAGTACTTC

j_gene: TRBJ2-1
v_gene: TRBV9
d_gene: .
abundance: .
CDR3aa: CASSVGADASEQFF
CDR3nt: TGTGCCAGCAGCGTAGGGGCTGATGCCAGTGAGCAGTTCTTC

j_gene: TRBJ2-3
v_gene: TRBV20-1
d_gene: TRBD2
abundance: .
CDR3aa: CSASGLAGDLTDTQYF
CDR3nt: TGCAGTGCTAGCGGACTAGCGGGGGACCTCACAGATACGCAGTATTTT

j_gene: TRBJ2-7
v_gene: TRBV5-1
d_gene: TRBD1
abundance: few
CDR3aa: CASSLARGQGIYEQYF
CDR3nt: TGCGCCAGCAGCTTGGCCCGTGGACAGGGTATCTACGAGCAGTACTTC

j_gene: TRBJ2-3
v_gene: TRBV6-1
d_gene: TRBD1
abundance: .
CDR3aa: CASSARDRGVDTQYF
CDR3nt: TGTGCCAGCAGTGCCCGGGACAGGGGTGTAGATACGCAGTATTTT

j_gene: TRBJ2-2
v_gene: TRBV20-1
d_gene: TRBD1
abundance: .
CDR3aa: CSARGLDRGETGELFF
CDR3nt: TGCAGTGCTAGAGGACTGGACAGGGGAGAGACCGGGGAGCTGTTTTTT

j_gene: TRBJ1-1
v_gene: TRBV20-1
d_gene: TRBD1
abundance: many
CDR3aa: CSANGQGGTEAFF
CDR3nt: TGCAGTGCTAATGGACAGGGTGGGACTGAAGCTTTCTTT

j_gene: TRBJ1-2
v_gene: TRBV9
d_gene: TRBD1
abundance: .
CDR3aa: CASSVALTYGTGEDPGYTF
CDR3nt: TGTGCCAGCAGCGTTGCCTTAACCTATGGGACAGGGGAGGACCCAGGCTACACCTTC

j_gene: TRBJ1-1
v_gene: TRBV7-3
d_gene: .
abundance: .
CDR3aa: CARDGSPNTEAFF
CDR3nt: TGTGCCAGGGACGGGAGCCCGAACACTGAAGCTTTCTTT

j_gene: TRBJ2-7
v_gene: TRBV7-9
d_gene: .
abundance: once
CDR3aa: CASSPSIPYEQYF
CDR3nt: TGTGCCAGCAGCCCGAGTATCCCCTACGAGCAGTACTTC

j_gene: TRBJ1-6
v_gene: TRBV20-1
d_gene: .
abundance: .
CDR3aa: CSATGPNNSPLHF
CDR3nt: TGCAGTGCTACGGGTCCCAATAATTCACCCCTCCACTTT

j_gene: TRBJ1-1
v_gene: TRBV12-3/TRBV12-4
d_gene: TRBD1
abundance: few
CDR3aa: CASSQDRAGGEAFF
CDR3nt: TGTGCCAGCAGTCAGGACAGGGCGGGGGGTGAAGCTTTCTTT

j_gene: TRBJ1-4
v_gene: TRBV7-2
d_gene: .
abundance: .
CDR3aa: CASSPDRYNEKLFF
CDR3nt: TGTGCCAGCAGCCCGGACAGATATAATGAAAAACTGTTTTTT

j_gene: TRBJ2-7
v_gene: TRBV28
d_gene: TRBD1
abundance: once
CDR3aa: CASSQPGQALREQYF
CDR3nt: TGTGCCAGCAGTCAACCGGGACAGGCCTTAAGAGAGCAGTACTTC

j_gene: TRBJ2-1
v_gene: TRBV29-1
d_gene: .
abundance: few
CDR3aa: CSALSTVDNEQFF
CDR3nt: TGCAGCGCTCTCTCGACAGTGGACAATGAGCAGTTCTTC

j_gene: TRBJ2-5
v_gene: TRBV6-2/TRBV6-3
d_gene: TRBD2
abundance: few
CDR3aa: CASKKGSGGPFQETQYF
CDR3nt: TGTGCCAGCAAGAAAGGAAGCGGGGGTCCTTTCCAAGAGACCCAGTACTTC

j_gene: TRBJ2-7
v_gene: TRBV28
d_gene: .
abundance: .
CDR3aa: CASSPDPTGYEQYF
CDR3nt: TGTGCCAGCAGCCCGGACCCTACTGGGTACGAGCAGTACTTC

j_gene: TRBJ1-5
v_gene: TRBV6-1
d_gene: .
abundance: .
CDR3aa: CATGQFNQPQHF
CDR3nt: TGTGCCACCGGACAGTTCAATCAGCCCCAGCATTTT

j_gene: TRBJ2-3
v_gene: TRBV5-4
d_gene: .
abundance: .
CDR3aa: CASSLTGRRGDTQYF
CDR3nt: TGTGCCAGCAGCTTAACGGGCAGACGAGGCGATACGCAGTATTTT

j_gene: TRBJ2-3
v_gene: TRBV10-3
d_gene: TRBD2
abundance: .
CDR3aa: CAISDTGTSGGDSDTQYF
CDR3nt: TGTGCCATCAGTGACACCGGGACTAGCGGGGGGGACTCAGATACGCAGTATTTT

j_gene: TRBJ1-2
v_gene: TRBV28
d_gene: TRBD1
abundance: .
CDR3aa: CASSLPQGAWGYTF
CDR3nt: TGTGCCAGCAGTTTACCTCAGGGGGCATGGGGCTACACCTTC